The clone carrying this T cell receptor (beta chain) has a single count. The antigen is unknown. The source of the sample is a study of blood T cells in healthy people across ages. The study's findings and limits: Samples with more naive T cells showed higher observed beta diversity.

Germline assignment: CDR1 KGHDR and CDR2 SFDVKD. The CDR3 spans 15 residues. V dropped 9 bases and J dropped 0 bases, with 14 bases sitting between them. It was with a sample-barcoded 5' primer and a J-beta primer mix that a second PCR of roughly 7 to 12 cycles was run. TCRdb independently ran MiXCR on the 5' RACE reads; one entry per CDR3 protein. Of hundreds of thousands of distinct CDR3 sequences detected, around 45% appear once; the ten largest clones hold approximately 32%. The sequenced sample was blood. This chain joins TRBV24-1 and TRBJ2-1; tentatively, D is TRBD1 (7 bases). The receptor's source is an older woman in good health. The CDR3 loop reads CATSLRDSSYNEQFF. CDR3 sequence (DNA): TGTGCCACCTCCTTGCGGGACAGCTCCTACAATGAGCAGTTCTTC.